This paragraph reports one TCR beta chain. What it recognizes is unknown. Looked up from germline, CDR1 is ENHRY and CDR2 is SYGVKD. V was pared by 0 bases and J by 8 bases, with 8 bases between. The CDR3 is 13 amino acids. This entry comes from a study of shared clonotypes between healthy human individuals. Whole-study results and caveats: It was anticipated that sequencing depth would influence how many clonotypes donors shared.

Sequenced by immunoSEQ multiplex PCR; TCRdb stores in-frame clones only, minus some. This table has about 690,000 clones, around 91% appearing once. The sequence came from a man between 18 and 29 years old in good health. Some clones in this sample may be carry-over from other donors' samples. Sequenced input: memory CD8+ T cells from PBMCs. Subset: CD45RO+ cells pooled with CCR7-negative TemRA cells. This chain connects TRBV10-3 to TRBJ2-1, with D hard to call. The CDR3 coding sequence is TGTGCCATCAGTGAGTCGCTCGGGTATGAGCAGTTCTTC. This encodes CAISESLGYEQFF.